The 22 T cell receptor beta chains reported below all come from one sample, sequenced in a study of neurological immune-mediated disorders. TCRdb fed the 5' RACE reads into MiXCR, producing one record per CDR3 protein. Of around 60,000 distinct CDR3 sequences listed, roughly a tenth were seen once; the top ten hold 6.5% to 8.5%. Time point noted: longitudinal time-point 1 (baseline). The sample consisted of PBMCs. These receptors all come from a male donor with HTLV-1-associated myelopathy (HAM/TSP).

The table lists this clonotype with many counts. V usage is TRBV3-1 and J usage is TRBJ1-2, with D hard to call. In germline, CDR1 is LGHDT, CDR2 YNNKEL (reference sequence). CDR3 size: 13 residues. V shed 2 bases and J shed 1 base, with 5 bases lying between them. In nucleotides, the CDR3 is TGTGCCAGCAGCCAAACGTTTAACTATGGCTACACCTTC. Translation gives CASSQTFNYGYTF.

This clonotype has a count of ten or more. CDR3: CASGPARLEKLFF. CDR3 DNA: TGTGCCAGTGGACCGGCTAGGTTGGAAAAACTGTTTTTT. This chain links TRBV6-5 with TRBJ1-4, with unresolved D. V was cut by 9 bases and J by 8 bases, with 16 bases left in between. The CDR3 extends over 13 amino acids. Germline CDR1 reads MNHEY; CDR2 reads SVGAGI.

This clonotype was found many times. The CDR3 DNA sequence: TGTGCCAGCAGTTCCTCACGTCTCCGGCGTAGGGATGATACGCAGTATTTT. It yields the protein CASSSSRLRRRDDTQYF. The chain carries TRBV28 and TRBJ2-3; D is uncertain. Per germline, CDR1 MDHEN and CDR2 SYDVKM. V lost 4 bases and J lost 6, with 23 bases in between. This CDR3 contains 17 residues.

This clonotype appeared many times. This rearrangement joins TRBV6-5 to TRBJ1-5; no definite D call. The CDR3 loop spans 14 amino acids. Germline V CDR1 and CDR2: MNHEY, SVGAGI. Deletions cut 0 bases from V and 5 bases from J, with 8 bases between. CDR3 sequence: CASSYSVMHQPQHF. CDR3 nucleotide sequence: TGTGCCAGCAGTTACTCAGTCATGCATCAGCCCCAGCATTTT.

This clonotype occurred many times. This rearrangement joins TRBV5-1 to TRBJ1-6; D gene uncertain. The V end was cut by 1 base, the J end by 5 bases, with 4 bases between. The germline V gene has CDR1 SGHRS and CDR2 YFSETQ. The CDR3 is 13 amino acids. This CDR3 reads CASSLLNNSPLHF. The CDR3 nucleotides are TGCGCCAGCAGCTTGTTAAATAATTCACCCCTCCACTTT.

This clonotype was found many times. The V gene is TRBV25-1, the J gene TRBJ1-4, with a weak D call TRBD1 (5 bases). Germline loops: CDR1 MGHDK, CDR2 SYGVNS. Trimming removed 4 bases from V and 7 bases from J, with 16 bases in between. The CDR3 consists of 15 residues. The CDR3 nucleotides are TGTGCCAGCAGTGGAAAGATAGGGGTTAGTGAAAAACTGTTTTTT. This codes for CASSGKIGVSEKLFF.

This clonotype was counted a few times. The gene calls are TRBV14 and TRBJ1-1; 8 bases fit TRBD1. From germline, CDR1 is SGHDN and CDR2 FVKESK. CDR3 length: 17 amino acids. With V trimmed by 2 bases and J by 5 bases, 13 bases remained unmatched. CDR3 sequence: CASSQLGFRGPGTEAFF. CDR3 bases: TGTGCCAGCAGCCAACTCGGATTCAGGGGGCCGGGGACTGAAGCTTTCTTT. The variable domain in full, completed from reference TRBV14 and TRBJ1-1, reads EAGVTQFPSHSVIEKGQTVTLRCDPISGHDNLYWYRRVMGKEIKFLLHFVKESKQDESGMPNNRFLAERTGGTYSTLKVQPAELEDSGVYFCASSQLGFRGPGTEAFFGQGTRLTVV.

This clonotype was seen repeatedly, ten times or more. This chain connects TRBV20-1 to TRBJ2-5; unclear D gene. Germline CDR1 reads DFQATT; CDR2 reads SNEGSKA (reference sequence). The ends were cut back, 0 bases at V and 7 bases at J, with 12 bases in the middle. The CDR3 totals 13 residues. The CDR3 sequence: CSAREGLVGTQYF. The DNA for the CDR3 is TGCAGTGCTAGAGAGGGTCTCGTGGGGACCCAGTACTTC.

At least ten counts were recorded for this clonotype. This chain joins TRBV6-5 and TRBJ1-1, with a possible D match to TRBD1 (5 bases). The CDR3 contains 16 residues. Trimming took 0 bases from V and 4 from J, leaving 15 bases between them. CDR1 and CDR2 (germline): MNHEY, SVGAGI. The CDR3 DNA sequence: TGTGCCAGCAGTTACTCTGGGAAGGGGCAGGCCACTGAAGCTTTCTTT. It encodes CASSYSGKGQATEAFF.

The chain couples TRBV7-9 to TRBJ1-1, with 7 bases identical to TRBD1. The CDR3 totals 16 residues. Trimming removed 4 bases from V and 1 base from J; junction bases left unmatched: 9. Germline values: CDR1 SEHNR, CDR2 FQNEAQ (reference sequence). CDR3 nucleotide sequence: TGTGCCAGCAGCTGGGCCGCAAACAGGGGGAACACTGAAGCTTTCTTT. The encoded protein is CASSWAANRGNTEAFF. The full variable domain, with the rest looked up from reference TRBV7-9 and TRBJ1-1, is DTGVSQNPRHKITKRGQNVTFRCDPISEHNRLYWYRQTLGQGPEFLTYFQNEAQLEKSRLLSDRFSAERPKGSFSTLEIQRTEQGDSAMYLCASSWAANRGNTEAFFGQGTRLTVV.

The rearrangement links TRBV7-2 to TRBJ1-5; tentatively, D is TRBD1 (5 bases). This CDR3 comprises 15 residues. Germline CDR1 is SGHTA and CDR2 is FQGNSA. Trimming took 5 bases from V and 11 from J, leaving 22 bases between them. CDR3 sequence: CASSPRDGRMEAQHF. The DNA for the CDR3 is TGTGCCAGCAGCCCCCGGGACGGGAGAATGGAAGCCCAGCATTTT. The full variable domain, rest sourced from reference TRBV7-2 and TRBJ1-5, is GAGVSQSPSNKVTEKGKDVELRCDPISGHTALYWYRQSLGQGLEFLIYFQGNSAPDKSGLPSDRFSAERTGGSVSTLTIQRTQQEDSAVYLCASSPRDGRMEAQHFGDGTRLSIL.

Comment on this clonotype: A much larger clone is a single base away; this may be a read error. This rearrangement joins TRBV7-2 to TRBJ2-3, with TRBD2 matching 9 bases. The length of the CDR3 is 15 residues. Germline-derived CDR1 and CDR2 are SGHTA and FQGNSA. This chain's CDR3 is CASSQSGTSPDTQCF. The CDR3 nucleotides read TGTGCCAGCAGCCAGTCCGGGACTAGCCCAGATACGCAGTGTTTT.

This chain links TRBV29-1 with TRBJ2-7; D unclear. This CDR3 region has 15 residues. Germline V gene sequence: CDR1 SQVTM, CDR2 ANQGSEA. Between the trimmed V and J ends, which lost 3 bases and 9 bases, there was a span of 24 bases. The chain's CDR3 is CSVEFGLGNLRGQYF. CDR3 DNA: TGCAGCGTTGAGTTCGGTTTGGGGAATCTACGAGGGCAGTACTTC.

This clonotype came up many times. The chain uses TRBV14 and TRBJ2-2; 7 bases align to TRBD1. Germline V gene data show CDR1 as SGHDN and CDR2 as FVKESK. V lost 1 base and J lost 6; bases outside the gene matches: 5. This CDR3 is 15 amino acids long. The CDR3 loop reads CASSQAVGGSGELFF. The CDR3, as DNA: TGTGCCAGCAGCCAAGCCGTAGGGGGCTCCGGGGAGCTGTTTTTT.

This clonotype was detected many times. This sequence joins TRBV9 and TRBJ1-1; D is perhaps TRBD1 (6 bases). The CDR3 runs 13 residues. Trimming stripped 4 bases from V and 6 bases from J, with 13 bases between. The germline V gene has CDR1 SGDLS and CDR2 YYNGEE. The CDR3 is CASSSRDKSEAFF. Written as DNA, the CDR3 is TGTGCCAGCAGCAGCCGGGACAAATCTGAAGCTTTCTTT. The variable domain in full, with the rest retrieved from reference TRBV9 and TRBJ1-1, is DSGVTQTPKHLITATGQRVTLRCSPRSGDLSVYWYQQSLDQGLQFLIQYYNGEERAKGNILERFSAQQFPDLHSELNLSSLELGDSALYFCASSSRDKSEAFFGQGTRLTVV.

This clonotype was seen many times. The genes are TRBV5-1 and TRBJ1-5; D uncertain. The germline gives CDR1 SGHRS, CDR2 YFSETQ. This CDR3 is built from 14 residues. Trimming pared 0 bases from V and 6 bases from J, leaving 10 bases between. The CDR3 loop reads CASSLDGRGQPQHF. The CDR3 coding sequence is TGCGCCAGCAGCTTGGACGGGAGAGGTCAGCCCCAGCATTTT.

Many counts were recorded for this clonotype. The chain carries TRBV20-1 and TRBJ2-7, with a possible D match to TRBD2 (5 bases). This CDR3 region has 14 residues. Germline values: CDR1 DFQATT, CDR2 SNEGSKA (reference sequence). The V end was cut by 5 bases, the J end by 0 bases, with 14 bases between. The CDR3 region is CSAPDYGRSYEQYF. The CDR3 nucleotides are TGCAGTGCTCCAGACTACGGGCGCTCCTACGAGCAGTACTTC.

This clonotype occurred many times. The gene calls are TRBV6-2 or TRBV6-3 and TRBJ1-5; 10 bases align to TRBD1. The V gene's germline CDR1 is MNHEY and CDR2 SVGEGT. Losses at the gene ends were 6 bases for V and 4 bases for J; bases not matched to a gene: 6. This CDR3 spans 15 amino acids. The CDR3 loop is CASRTSDRGNQPQHF. CDR3 nucleotide sequence: TGTGCCAGCAGAACCTCGGACAGGGGGAATCAGCCCCAGCATTTT.

The chain's CDR3 is CSAPTSMDRGGLRKKLFF. Written as DNA, the CDR3 is TGCAGTGCTCCGACTTCGATGGACAGGGGGGGACTTCGGAAAAAACTGTTTTTT. V and J are TRBV20-1 and TRBJ1-4; 10 bases are a match to TRBD1. Germline V gene lookup returns CDR1 DFQATT and CDR2 SNEGSKA (reference sequence). CDR3 length: 18 residues. The junction had 21 bases not matched to a gene; V was cut back by 5 bases and J by 9 bases.

This clonotype was seen many times. The chain carries TRBV6-5 and TRBJ2-1; no clear D. This CDR3 spans 12 amino acids. Germline CDR1 MNHEY, CDR2 SVGAGI. Trimming shortened V by 7 bases and J by 7 bases, and 11 bases separated the two germline ends. As DNA, the CDR3 is TGTGCCAGCACTAATGGGGTAAATGAGCAGTTCTTC. It is translated as CASTNGVNEQFF.

This clonotype has just one count. A read error is possible here, since a much larger clone lies one base away. The rearrangement joins TRBV5-1 to TRBJ2-2; a possible D gene is TRBD1 (6 bases). From germline, CDR1 is SGHRS and CDR2 YFSETQ. This CDR3 region has 12 residues. CDR3 region: CASSDRTGVLFF. CDR3 DNA sequence: TGCGCCAGCAGTGACAGGACCGGGGTGCTGTTTTTT.

The chain links TRBV21-1 to TRBJ2-3. TRBV21-1 is termed a pseudogene. The CDR3 is made up of 12 amino acids. This chain's CDR3 is CASSNSVDTQYF. The CDR3 DNA reads as TGTGCCAGCAGCAATTCAGTAGATACGCAGTATTTT.